This is a list of T cell receptor beta chains from one sample in a study of cytomegalovirus exposure and HLA in healthy donors. Some clones are missing from TCRdb's copy, which holds only in-frame ones; the method was immunoSEQ multiplex PCR. Seen here are a few hundred thousand clones, 70% to 90% observed once, and the top ten hold roughly 2%. Sequences were obtained from PBMCs. These receptors all stem from a middle-aged woman in good health and CMV-seropositive. CDR3s include the opening cysteine and the closing phenylalanine or tryptophan. The D gene is left open where the match is weak. Clone sizes are given selectively: once, few, many, or a class where the clone is expanded.

d_call	clone_size	j_call	v_call	cdr3_nt	cdr3_aa
TRBD1	NA	TRBJ2-7	TRBV29-1	TGCAGCGTGTCACAGGGGCTCGAGCAGTACTTC	CSVSQGLEQYF
NA	NA	TRBJ1-6	TRBV9	TGTGCCAGCAGCGTAGGGGACACCGTTTCACCCCTCCACTTT	CASSVGDTVSPLHF
NA	NA	TRBJ1-1	TRBV27	TGTGCCAGCAGTCCGGGGTGGTCCCCGAACACTGAAGCTTTCTTT	CASSPGWSPNTEAFF
NA	NA	TRBJ1-5	TRBV12-5	TGTGCTAGTGGTTTGGTAGACAGCGGCAATCAGCCCCAGCATTTT	CASGLVDSGNQPQHF
TRBD2	NA	TRBJ2-5	TRBV2	TGTGCCAGCTTAGCGGGAGGGCCGGAGACCCAGTACTTC	CASLAGGPETQYF
NA	NA	TRBJ1-5	TRBV10-1	TGCGCCAGCAGGTCCGGACAGAACAATCAGCCCCAGCATTTT	CASRSGQNNQPQHF
NA	NA	TRBJ1-4	TRBV10-3	TGTGCCATCAGCGCCGCTCAGACAGGAGGACTTGCAACTAATGAAAAACTGTTTTTT	CAISAAQTGGLATNEKLFF
NA	NA	TRBJ1-5	TRBV30	TGTGCCTTTTCCTTGGGGGGTCTGGGGGCCCAGCATTTT	CAFSLGGLGAQHF
TRBD2	NA	TRBJ2-3	TRBV7-3	TGTGCCAGCAGCCTCGGGGCGGGAGCGGGCACAGATACGCAGTATTTT	CASSLGAGAGTDTQYF
NA	NA	TRBJ2-7	TRBV28	TGTGCCAGCAGCCCCAGGACTATAGCTTCGAACGAGCAGTACTTC	CASSPRTIASNEQYF
NA	NA	TRBJ2-1	TRBV2	TGTGCCAGCAGCTCCAGACTAGTCCGGGTCGATGAGCAGTTCTTC	CASSSRLVRVDEQFF
NA	NA	TRBJ2-7	TRBV19	TGTGGTGAGGGCCTGGACGAGCAGTACTTC	CGEGLDEQYF
TRBD1	NA	TRBJ2-7	TRBV27	TGTGCCAGCAGTTGGCGCCCGGGACAGGGGAAAACGGAGCAGTACTTC	CASSWRPGQGKTEQYF
NA	NA	TRBJ2-3	TRBV9	TGTGCCAGCAGCGTAGGTCCAGCGGACACAGATACGCAGTATTTT	CASSVGPADTDTQYF
NA	NA	TRBJ2-1	TRBV29-1	TGCAGCGTTGAAATTAGCGGAAGTTTTTTGGGGAATGAGCAGTTCTTC	CSVEISGSFLGNEQFF
TRBD2	NA	TRBJ2-7	TRBV4-3	TGCGCCAGCAGCCAAGATTGGGAGGTAGCGGGCTACGAGCAGTACTTC	CASSQDWEVAGYEQYF
NA	once	TRBJ2-2	TRBV5-1	TGCGCCAGCAGCTTGGTCCCATTGAACACCGGGGAGCTGTTTTTT	CASSLVPLNTGELFF